This TCR beta chain was recorded in a study of cytomegalovirus exposure and HLA in healthy donors. Points from the study as a whole: Testing in vitro showed a few CMV-associated chains specific for CMV antigens. When a later analysis compared HLA-associated TCR beta chains with equally common others, the HLA-associated chains turned out to be more clonally expanded and to have lower generation probabilities.

Researchers ran the PCR with 60 Vbeta and 13 Jbeta primers. Some clones are missing from TCRdb's copy, which holds only in-frame ones; the method was immunoSEQ multiplex PCR. Here the sample spans around 190,000 clones, about 78% being singletons. Though nominally healthy at sampling, donors likely had unrecorded immune exposures. There are 18 residues in the CDR3. V was pared by 0 bases and J by 3 bases, with 8 bases of the junction left unmatched. Germline V gene lookup returns CDR1 LGHNA and CDR2 YNFKEQ. Regarding this clone: Its target is not known.

The sequenced sample consisted of PBMCs. The clonotype comes from a man in his fifties or sixties in good health and CMV-seronegative. The chain employs TRBV4-2 and TRBJ2-1; 10 positions agree with TRBD2. CDR3 nucleotide sequence: TGTGCCAGCAGCCAAGAAGTGAGCCTAGCGGGGGACTACAATGAGCAGTTCTTC. As protein: CASSQEVSLAGDYNEQFF.